The rows below give T cell receptor beta chains drawn from one sample of a study of CXCR3-negative and CXCR3-positive naive CD8 T cells. Following a re-call of the 5' RACE reads, TCRdb has one entry per CDR3 protein and lacks DNA. The clone table shows about 22,000 distinct CDR3 sequences, with the ten largest holding roughly 20%. The sample comprised memory CD8+ T cells from blood. These receptors were obtained from a human donor in good health. Some clones in this sample may be carry-over from other donors' samples. Both conserved end residues are part of each CDR3.

length	V	J	CDR3
13	TRBV27	TRBJ1-1	CASSPRGPDEAFF
13	TRBV5-6	TRBJ2-3	CASSPASTDTQYF
15	TRBV29-1	TRBJ1-1	CSVEIQGRMNTEAFF
13	TRBV29-1	TRBJ1-3	CSVGGYSGNTIYF
15	TRBV6-2/TRBV6-3	TRBJ2-7	CASSWWDKGLYEQYF
15	TRBV6-4	TRBJ2-1	CASSDRTGQYNEQFF
16	TRBV5-1	TRBJ2-7	CASSLRLGTLQDEQYF
15	TRBV6-1	TRBJ2-5	CASSEAGRLGETQYF
18	TRBV7-8	TRBJ2-7	CASSLGTLAGIGLDEQYF
14	TRBV7-2	TRBJ2-3	CASNPLSEIDTQYF
17	TRBV5-1	TRBJ2-1	CASSLEASGRIYNEQFF
12	TRBV3-1	TRBJ2-1	CASSPPGSEQFF
14	TRBV20-1	TRBJ2-7	CSARVGGREYEQYF
15	TRBV29-1	TRBJ2-5	CSVELRGQYQETQYF
13	TRBV4-3	TRBJ2-7	CASSQDSWAEQYF
12	TRBV9	TRBJ2-3	CASSLAGDTQYF
15	TRBV9	TRBJ2-5	CASSLGGTGGETQYF
13	TRBV7-2	TRBJ2-7	CASSSGGGYEQYF
11	TRBV29-1	TRBJ1-2	CSDLTGAGYTF
15	TRBV12-3/TRBV12-4	TRBJ2-3	CASSRWDPKTDTQYF
15	TRBV4-3	TRBJ2-2	CASSQDGGRAGELFF
16	TRBV5-1	TRBJ2-1	CASSLAFAGGRDEQFF
19	TRBV28	TRBJ2-3	CASTLGPVRRVTYTDTQYF
14	TRBV2	TRBJ2-1	CASSESGYAHEQFF
16	TRBV28	TRBJ2-3	CASSLEVKVVTDTQYF
17	TRBV4-3	TRBJ2-6	CASSRSGGTSGANVLTF
16	TRBV18	TRBJ2-3	CASSHGLAGGPDTQYF
12	TRBV29-1	TRBJ2-1	CSPGPISNEQFF
13	TRBV29-1	TRBJ1-2	CSVERGQVYGYTF
15	TRBV28	TRBJ2-7	CASSLTWAPAYEQYF